In its sample, the clone carrying this TCR beta chain was seen many times. The antigen is not known. Its ends do not fully match the called genes, so a read error is possible. The sample comes from a study of response to subunit inactivated influenza vaccine. CDR1 and CDR2 from the germline V gene are LNHDA and SQIVND (reference sequence). There are 15 residues in the CDR3. General observations from the study: The authors put forward the suggestion that each seasonal influenza vaccination may bring in only a limited number of new T cells.

TCRdb re-derived calls from the RT-PCR reads in MiXCR, one entry per CDR3 protein. The sample holds over 150,000 distinct CDR3 sequences, over 13% seen once. The TCR sequence derives from a man aged 45-60 years who received an inactivated influenza vaccine. This rearrangement joins TRBV19 to TRBJ2-2; no reliable D call. The input for sequencing was CD8+ T cells sorted from PBMCs, taken about 5 days after vaccination. The CDR3 loop is CASTPGGLNTGELFF. The DNA for the CDR3 is TGCGCCAGCACCCCGGGCGGCTTGAACACCGGGGAGCTGTTTTTT.